The rows below give T cell receptor beta chains drawn from one sample of a study of cytomegalovirus exposure and HLA in healthy donors. Profiling relied on immunoSEQ multiplex PCR, and the TCRdb table lists in-frame clones only, not all of them. The sample has about 160,000 clones; approximately 80% are singletons. Material for sequencing was PBMCs. The receptors derive from a man between 45 and 60 years old in good health and CMV-seropositive. CDR3s include the opening cysteine and the closing phenylalanine or tryptophan. Fields, in order: J gene, V gene, D gene, clone size, CDR3 DNA, CDR3 protein. A D gene is named only where the DNA matches it firmly. Clone size is stated in some rows and not others, as once, few, many or a class when expanded.

TRBJ1-5 TRBV15 NA NA TGTGCCACCAGCAGAGATAGGGGCACCAATCAGCCCCAGCATTTT CATSRDRGTNQPQHF
TRBJ2-7 TRBV4-2 TRBD2 NA TGTGCCAGCAGCCAAGAGGTAGCGGGGCTTTTATACGAGCAGTACTTC CASSQEVAGLLYEQYF
TRBJ2-7 TRBV7-2 NA NA TGTGCCAGCAGCCCTGGGAGGAGCTCCTACGAGCAGTACTTC CASSPGRSSYEQYF
TRBJ2-3 TRBV2 NA NA TGTGCCAGCAGTGTGCGGACTGGGATGACAGATACGCAGTATTTT CASSVRTGMTDTQYF
TRBJ1-2 TRBV9 NA NA TGTGCCGGCAGCGTTGGGGGGGATGGAAATGGCTACACCTTC CAGSVGGDGNGYTF
TRBJ2-5 TRBV6-1 TRBD1 NA TGTGCCAGCAGTCAGAGGACAGGGAGCGAGACCCAGTACTTC CASSQRTGSETQYF
TRBJ2-5 TRBV5-4 TRBD2 NA TGTGCCAGCAGCGGCGACGGGGGGAAGACCCAGTACTTC CASSGDGGKTQYF
TRBJ1-4 TRBV25-1 TRBD1 few TGTGCCAGCAGTTTCAGGGGGCAGGGTGAAAAACTGTTTTTT CASSFRGQGEKLFF
TRBJ2-7 TRBV9 NA NA TGTGCCAGCAGCGTAGATTCGAGGACCTACGAGCAGTACTTC CASSVDSRTYEQYF
TRBJ1-2 TRBV6-1 NA NA TGTGCCAGCAGTGCTCCAGGGGCCACCCACTATGGCTACACCTTC CASSAPGATHYGYTF
TRBJ2-3 TRBV11-3 NA NA TGTGCCAGCAGCTTAATCCCGACAGCAGATACGCAGTATTTT CASSLIPTADTQYF
TRBJ1-2 TRBV19 NA NA TGTGCCAGTAGTATAGCAGGGCCCTATGGCTACACCTTC CASSIAGPYGYTF
TRBJ2-2 TRBV7-2 TRBD2 NA TGTGCCAGCAGCAAGGCGGGGCTAGCGGGGGGGCCCACCGGGGAGCTGTTTTTT CASSKAGLAGGPTGELFF
TRBJ2-2 TRBV29-1 TRBD1 NA TGCAGCGTTAGGTCCGTTGACAGGGCGGGCACCGGGGAGCTGTTTTTT CSVRSVDRAGTGELFF
TRBJ2-3 TRBV6-1 TRBD1 NA TGTGCCAGCACCCGCGGGACAGGGGGCAAAGATACGCAGTATTTT CASTRGTGGKDTQYF
TRBJ1-1 TRBV19 TRBD1 NA TGTGCCAGTAGTCCGACAGGGATGAACACTGAAGCTTTCTTT CASSPTGMNTEAFF
TRBJ1-4 TRBV5-1 TRBD1 NA TGCGCCAGCAGCCCCCAGGGGGAGCATGAAAAACTGTTTTTT CASSPQGEHEKLFF
TRBJ1-2 TRBV6-5 NA few TGTGCCAGCAGTTACTCGACTTCTGGCGGGATCTATGGCTACACCTTC CASSYSTSGGIYGYTF
TRBJ2-7 TRBV28 TRBD1 many TGTGCCAGCACCCGTACCGGGACAGGGGTCCCCTACGAGCAGTACTTC CASTRTGTGVPYEQYF
TRBJ2-3 TRBV9 NA NA TGTGCCAGCAGCGTAACACTAGAGCATCAAGGCGGGACAGATACGCAGTATTTT CASSVTLEHQGGTDTQYF
TRBJ2-7 TRBV5-1 TRBD2 NA TGCGCCAGCAGCCTCGGGGGGGGATCCTCCTACGAGCAGTACTTC CASSLGGGSSYEQYF
TRBJ2-5 TRBV5-8 TRBD2 once TGTGCCAGCAGCCCGGATAGCGGGGGGTTCGATGAGACCCAGTACTTC CASSPDSGGFDETQYF
TRBJ2-3 TRBV4-1 NA NA TGCGCCAGCAGCAACAGGGATCGGGATACGCAGTATTTT CASSNRDRDTQYF
TRBJ1-5 TRBV6-5 NA NA TGTGCCAGCAGTTCCCTCCGGACTGGAATGAATCAGCCCCAGCATTTT CASSSLRTGMNQPQHF
TRBJ1-2 TRBV27 TRBD1 NA TGTGCCAGCAGTCCCTCCCGGGACAGGAGAAACTATGGCTACACCTTC CASSPSRDRRNYGYTF
TRBJ2-1 TRBV27 NA NA TGTGCCAGCAGCTCGGGGAATGAGCAGTTCTTC CASSSGNEQFF
TRBJ2-3 TRBV6-5 TRBD1 NA TGTGCCAGCAGCTATACGACAGGGACAGATACGCAGTATTTT CASSYTTGTDTQYF
TRBJ1-4 TRBV6-5 NA NA TGTGCCAGCAGCTTGACAGGCCGCGCTGAAAAACTGTTTTTT CASSLTGRAEKLFF
TRBJ1-1 TRBV5-6 NA NA TGTGCCAGCAGCTTGGGCGGGGGGGGGTTCAATGAAGCTTTCTTT CASSLGGGGFNEAFF
TRBJ2-2 TRBV10-2 TRBD2 NA TGCGCCAGCATCGCCGGGACTAGCGGGACCGGGGAGCTGTTTTTT CASIAGTSGTGELFF
TRBJ2-7 TRBV5-4 TRBD1 NA TGTGCCAGCAGCTTGGGGACAGGGAAAGGCTCCTACGAGCAGTACTTC CASSLGTGKGSYEQYF
TRBJ1-2 TRBV19 NA NA TGTGCCAGTAGTCTAGATTATTGGGGCAGCAACTATGGCTACACCTTC CASSLDYWGSNYGYTF
TRBJ2-3 TRBV19 TRBD1 NA TGTGCCAGTAGTACTCCCCGGGACAGGGGGCGCGGGACGCAGTATTTT CASSTPRDRGRGTQYF
TRBJ1-5 TRBV19 TRBD1 NA TGTGCCAGTAGCGGACAGGGCAGTCAGCCCCAGCATTTT CASSGQGSQPQHF
TRBJ2-3 TRBV2 TRBD1 NA TGTGCCAGCAGCGAAGCGTTAGGGGGCCGCTCAGATACGCAGTATTTT CASSEALGGRSDTQYF
TRBJ2-3 TRBV7-8 TRBD2 few TGTGCCAGCAGCTTATTATTCAGCGGGGGGAAAAGCGGGGGCACAGATACGCAGTATTTT CASSLLFSGGKSGGTDTQYF
TRBJ2-2 TRBV5-1 TRBD2 NA TGCGCCAGCAGCTTTTGGACCATCGGGACTAGCGGGGGCGGGGAGCTGTTTTTT CASSFWTIGTSGGGELFF
TRBJ1-4 TRBV5-1 NA NA TGCGCCAGCAGCTCGACAGCAACTAATGAAAAACTGTTTTTT CASSSTATNEKLFF
TRBJ2-2 TRBV4-2 TRBD1 NA TGTGCCAGCAGCCAATCCTCGACAGGGGGGCCCGCCAGGGAGCTGTTTTTT CASSQSSTGGPARELFF
TRBJ2-1 TRBV27 NA NA TGTGCCAGCACGGCGGGGAGCTCCTACAATGAGCAGTTCTTC CASTAGSSYNEQFF
TRBJ1-6 TRBV2 NA NA TGTGCCAGCAGTGAAACGGGGAGGGCGAATAATTCACCCCTCCACTTT CASSETGRANNSPLHF
TRBJ1-2 TRBV11-2 TRBD1 once TGTGCCAGCAGCTCGACCAGGACAGGGCCCCGCTATGGCTACACCTTC CASSSTRTGPRYGYTF
TRBJ2-7 TRBV11-2 NA NA TGTGCCAGCAGCTTAGCGGGTCTGACTTACGAGCAGTACTTC CASSLAGLTYEQYF
TRBJ1-1 TRBV7-2 NA NA TGTGCCAGCAGCTTAGGAAGGGGGAACACTGAAGCTTTCTTT CASSLGRGNTEAFF
TRBJ2-5 TRBV7-8 NA NA TGTGCCAGCAGCTTAAATGGCGGGATCTTAGGAGAGACCCAGTACTTC CASSLNGGILGETQYF
TRBJ2-1 TRBV11-3 NA NA TGTGCCAGCAGCTCCTCTAGCAATGAGCAGTTCTTC CASSSSSNEQFF
TRBJ2-2 TRBV27 TRBD1 NA TGTGCCAGCAGTTTACGCGGACAGGGAGCCACCGGGGAGCTGTTTTTT CASSLRGQGATGELFF
TRBJ2-1 TRBV5-1 NA NA TGCGCCAGCAGCTCGGTTGCGGACTCCTACAATGAGCAGTTCTTC CASSSVADSYNEQFF
TRBJ2-2 TRBV4-2 TRBD1 NA TGTGCCAGCGGTGAGGCAGGGGGAAACACCGGGGAGCTGTTTTTT CASGEAGGNTGELFF
TRBJ1-6 TRBV25-1 NA NA TGTGCCAGCAGTCATAGAGGGGGAGCCATCTCCTATAATTCACCCCTCCACTTT CASSHRGGAISYNSPLHF
TRBJ1-1 TRBV12-5 NA NA TGTGCTAGCGCCCCGAACAGGGTGAACACTGAAGCTTTCTTT CASAPNRVNTEAFF
TRBJ1-1 TRBV5-1 NA NA TGCGCCAGCAGCTTAGAGATACGGAACACTGAAGCTTTCTTT CASSLEIRNTEAFF
TRBJ2-1 TRBV6-5 TRBD1 NA TGTGCCAGCAGTTACAGTCAGGGGGTCCACAATGAGCAGTTCTTC CASSYSQGVHNEQFF
TRBJ2-3 TRBV5-4 TRBD2 NA TGTGCCAGCAGCCGGGGACTAGCGGGGGGGCCTGGCACAGATACGCAGTATTTT CASSRGLAGGPGTDTQYF